These 22 T cell receptor beta chains share one sample of origin, sequenced in a study of shared clonotypes between healthy human individuals. It was CD45RO-negative cells, positively selected for CCR7, that made up naive CD8 cells, with terminally differentiated effector memory CD45RA+ cells excluded. Assay: immunoSEQ multiplex PCR; the TCRdb copy retains only in-frame clones and omits some. This table has hundreds of thousands of clones, approximately 96% appearing once. Sequencing input: naive CD8+ T cells sorted from blood. The receptors were sampled from a woman under 40 in good health.

The rearrangement uses TRBV30 and TRBJ2-5; TRBD2 matches at 12 bases. Germline CDR1 reads GTSNPN; CDR2 reads SVGIG (reference sequence). The CDR3 is 16 residues long. V shed 0 bases, J shed 2 bases, and the junction held 4 bases outside the gene matches. CDR3 in DNA: TGTGCCTGGAGTGTACGACTAGCGGGAGATCAAGAGACCCAGTACTTC. Translation gives CAWSVRLAGDQETQYF.

This clone was picked up one time. This chain joins TRBV2 and TRBJ2-5; D is uncertain. Between the trimmed V and J ends, which lost 0 bases and 6 bases, there was a span of 8 bases. CDR3 length: 13 amino acids. Germline V gene data show CDR1 as SNHLY and CDR2 as FYNNEI. DNA of the CDR3: TGTGCCAGCAGTGAAGCCCCACTACAGACCCAGTACTTC. Protein: CASSEAPLQTQYF.

The chain combines TRBV27 with TRBJ2-7; 7 bases agree with TRBD1. This CDR3 spans 13 amino acids. The V and J ends lost 10 bases and 2 bases, in that order; junction bases with no gene match: 8. Germline values: CDR1 MNHEY, CDR2 SMNVEV (reference sequence). Here the CDR3 DNA reads TGTGCCATCAGGGACAGCGTCACCTACGAGCAGTACTTC. Amino acid sequence: CAIRDSVTYEQYF.

The rearrangement uses TRBV10-3 and TRBJ2-7; D gene unclear. The CDR3 length is 14 residues. Trimming took 4 bases from V and 0 from J, leaving 10 bases between them. Germline assignment: CDR1 ENHRY and CDR2 SYGVKD. CDR3 sequence reads: CAISADLNSYEQYF. In nucleotides, the CDR3 is TGTGCCATCAGTGCGGACCTGAACTCCTACGAGCAGTACTTC.

V usage is TRBV10-2 and J usage is TRBJ1-2; D is undetermined. Germline CDR1 WSHSY, CDR2 SAAADI. V was pared by 2 bases and J by 4 bases, with 14 bases between. The CDR3 loop spans 15 amino acids. The chain's CDR3 is CASSETPGSIYGYTF. CDR3 DNA: TGCGCCAGCAGTGAGACCCCCGGTTCTATCTATGGCTACACCTTC.

The chain uses TRBV4-2 and TRBJ1-5, with D perhaps TRBD1 (6 bases). This CDR3 is built from 17 residues. Per germline, CDR1 LGHNA and CDR2 YNFKEQ. Trimming shortened V by 2 bases and J by 0 bases, and 14 bases separated the two germline ends. CDR3 bases: TGTGCCAGCAGCCAACTGCCGGGACACAATAGCAATCAGCCCCAGCATTTT. It specifies CASSQLPGHNSNQPQHF.

On this clone itself: The same CDR3 can be traced to other DNA sequences in this sample. The J gene is TRBJ2-7, the V gene TRBV5-4; D ambiguous. V lost 3 bases and J lost 3, with 4 bases in between. Per the germline V gene, CDR1 is SGHNT and CDR2 is YYREEE (reference sequence). This CDR3 is built from 11 residues. CDR3 sequence (DNA): TGTGCCAGCAGCTCACTCTACGAGCAGTACTTC. Residues: CASSSLYEQYF.

The J gene is TRBJ2-7, the V gene TRBV19; 9 nucleotides line up with TRBD2. The V gene's germline CDR1 is LNHDA and CDR2 SQIVND (reference sequence). V shed 5 bases, J shed 4 bases, and the junction held 6 bases outside the gene matches. The length of the CDR3 is 14 residues. The CDR3 DNA reads as TGTGCCAGTAGTGTAGCGGGAGTGTCTTACGAGCAGTACTTC. It specifies CASSVAGVSYEQYF.

This clone has only one observation. V and J are TRBV6-1 and TRBJ1-5, with D maybe TRBD1 (6 bases). Trimming left V 2 bases short and J 4 bases short, with 12 bases between. This CDR3 contains 15 residues. The germline gives CDR1 MNHNS, CDR2 SASEGT. As DNA, the CDR3 is TGTGCCAGCAGTGAATCGAGGCAGGGGAATCAGCCCCAGCATTTT. Translated: CASSESRQGNQPQHF.

The chain is built from TRBV19 and TRBJ2-7, with 13 bases identical to TRBD2. CDR3 length equals 17 residues. V shed 5 bases, J shed 0 bases, and the junction held 7 bases outside the gene matches. Germline CDR1 LNHDA, CDR2 SQIVND (reference sequence). CDR3 in DNA: TGTGCCAGTAGTTCGGGGACTAGCGGGGCCTTCTCCTACGAGCAGTACTTC. It yields the protein CASSSGTSGAFSYEQYF.

This chain links TRBV5-1 with TRBJ2-3; 7 bases line up with TRBD1. Germline values: CDR1 SGHRS, CDR2 YFSETQ. Trimming took 0 bases from V and 1 from J; bases not matched to a gene: 2. This CDR3 contains 15 residues. The DNA of the CDR3 is TGCGCCAGCAGCTTGGACAGGGGAGGCACAGATACGCAGTATTTT. Its protein product is CASSLDRGGTDTQYF. The whole variable domain, filled in from reference TRBV5-1 and TRBJ2-3, reads KAGVTQTPRYLIKTRGQQVTLSCSPISGHRSVSWYQQTPGQGLQFLFEYFSETQRNKGNFPGRFSGRQFSNSRSEMNVSTLELGDSALYLCASSLDRGGTDTQYFGPGTRLTVL.

V usage is TRBV9 and J usage is TRBJ2-5; D not resolved. The CDR3 is made up of 12 amino acids. Germline assignment: CDR1 SGDLS and CDR2 YYNGEE. Trimming pared 0 bases from V and 5 bases from J, leaving 5 bases between. This CDR3 is CASSVADETQYF. In DNA form, the CDR3 reads TGTGCCAGCAGCGTAGCGGATGAGACCCAGTACTTC.

The chain's CDR3 is CASRILASSSYNEQFF. Written as DNA, the CDR3 is TGTGCCAGCAGGATACTAGCGTCGAGCTCCTACAATGAGCAGTTCTTC. V and J are TRBV27 and TRBJ2-1; 7 nucleotides match TRBD2. J was trimmed by 0 bases and V by 6 bases; bases with no gene match: 8. CDR3 length: 16 residues. Germline CDR1 is MNHEY and CDR2 is SMNVEV (reference sequence).

The rearrangement links TRBV7-9 to TRBJ2-6; maybe TRBD1 (5 bases). The CDR3 is made up of 15 amino acids. Germline-derived CDR1 and CDR2 are SEHNR and FQNEAQ (reference sequence). V lost 7 bases and J 4 bases, leaving 14 bases between the germline ends. CDR3 in amino acids: CASTLSGIGANVLTF. The CDR3 DNA reads TGTGCCAGCACACTCTCAGGGATCGGGGCCAACGTCCTGACTTTC.

The chain employs TRBV7-9 and TRBJ2-5; TRBD1 or TRBD2 may be the D gene (5 bases each). CDR1 SEHNR and CDR2 FQNEAQ come from the germline V gene (reference sequence). The CDR3 sequence is 14 residues long. Trimming pared 4 bases from V and 4 bases from J, leaving 13 bases between. CDR3 DNA sequence: TGTGCCAGCAGCTACGGGACGCTTGGAGAGACCCAGTACTTC. Translation gives CASSYGTLGETQYF.

V gene TRBV6-5 combines with J gene TRBJ2-1, with 8 bases aligning to TRBD2. J was trimmed by 9 bases and V by 7 bases; bases with no gene match: 5. The length of the CDR3 is 12 residues. Per the germline V gene, CDR1 is MNHEY and CDR2 is SVGAGI. The CDR3 protein is CASTSGGVEQFF. The CDR3 bases are TGTGCCAGCACTTCGGGGGGGGTTGAGCAGTTCTTC.

The gene calls are TRBV7-9 and TRBJ2-3, with TRBD2 matching 9 bases. CDR3 length: 16 residues. Germline V CDR1 and CDR2: SEHNR, FQNEAQ (reference sequence). Trimming at V came to 1 base and at J to 5 bases, leaving 7 bases not matched to a gene. In nucleotides, the CDR3 is TGTGCCAGCAGCTTAGGGGGTCTAGCGGGAAGAGATACGCAGTATTTT. Its translation is CASSLGGLAGRDTQYF.

The chain employs TRBV27 and TRBJ2-7; tentative D call: TRBD1 (5 bases). The CDR3 runs 15 residues. CDR1 and CDR2 (germline): MNHEY, SMNVEV (reference sequence). Trimming took off 0 bases at V and 2 bases at J, with 11 bases between the two ends. The CDR3 spells CASSLSRPGPYEQYF. For the CDR3, the DNA is TGTGCCAGCAGTTTATCCCGGCCAGGGCCCTACGAGCAGTACTTC.

The V and J genes are TRBV28 and TRBJ2-7, with TRBD2 matching 12 bases. CDR3 size: 16 residues. The J segment lost 0 bases and the V segment lost 3 bases, leaving 3 bases of the junction unmatched. Germline CDR1 MDHEN, CDR2 SYDVKM. The CDR3 DNA is TGTGCCAGCAGTTTGCCGACTAGCGGGAGCTCCTACGAGCAGTACTTC. Translation: CASSLPTSGSSYEQYF.

The chain combines TRBV7-8 with TRBJ2-7; TRBD1 agrees at 9 bases. V shed 4 bases and J 5 bases; nucleotides not matched to a gene: 9. The CDR3 is made up of 15 amino acids. CDR1 SGHVS and CDR2 FQNEAQ come from the germline V gene. CDR3 in amino acids: CASSSPGQGIHEQYF. CDR3 coding DNA: TGTGCCAGCAGCTCGCCGGGACAGGGTATCCACGAGCAGTACTTC.

V is TRBV6-1 and J is TRBJ2-7; 8 positions agree with TRBD2. This CDR3 region has 16 residues. V shed 2 bases, J shed 2 bases, and the junction held 8 bases outside the gene matches. CDR1 and CDR2 from the germline V gene are MNHNS and SASEGT. The CDR3 bases are TGTGCCAGCAGTGAAACCCTACTAGCGGTTACCTACGAGCAGTACTTC. Its protein is CASSETLLAVTYEQYF.

On this clone: In the same sample, other DNA sequences code for this CDR3. The V gene is TRBV7-9, the J gene TRBJ1-5; D is unresolved. The CDR3 runs 12 residues. Germline lookup yields CDR1 SEHNR and CDR2 FQNEAQ (reference sequence). The V gene lost 1 base and the J gene lost 7 bases, with 5 bases spanning the gap. CDR3 sequence reads: CASSLDLQPQHF. The CDR3 DNA sequence: TGTGCCAGCAGCTTAGATCTCCAGCCCCAGCATTTT.